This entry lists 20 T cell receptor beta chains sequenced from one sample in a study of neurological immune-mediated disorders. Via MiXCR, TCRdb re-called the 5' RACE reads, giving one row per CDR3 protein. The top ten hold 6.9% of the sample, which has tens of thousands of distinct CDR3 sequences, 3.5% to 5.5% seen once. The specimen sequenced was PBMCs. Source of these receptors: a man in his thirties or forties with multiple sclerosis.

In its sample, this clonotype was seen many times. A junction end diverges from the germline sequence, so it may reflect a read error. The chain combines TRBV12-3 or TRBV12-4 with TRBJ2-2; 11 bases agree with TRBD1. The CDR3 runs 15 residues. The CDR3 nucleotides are TGTGCCAGCACTTCCGGGACAGGGGGGACCGGGGATCTGTTTTTT. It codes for CASTSGTGGTGDLFF.

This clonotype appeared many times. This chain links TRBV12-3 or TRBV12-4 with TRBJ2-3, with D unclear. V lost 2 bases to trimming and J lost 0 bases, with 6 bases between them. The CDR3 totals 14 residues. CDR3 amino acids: CASSLSSSTDTQYF. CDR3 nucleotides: TGTGCCAGCAGTTTAAGCTCCAGCACAGATACGCAGTATTTT.

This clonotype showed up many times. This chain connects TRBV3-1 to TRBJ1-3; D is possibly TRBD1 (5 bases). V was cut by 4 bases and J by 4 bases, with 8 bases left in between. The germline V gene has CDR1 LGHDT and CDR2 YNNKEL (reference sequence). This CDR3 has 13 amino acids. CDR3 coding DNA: TGTGCCAGCAGCCGGGGGGTAGGAAACACCATATATTTT. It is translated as CASSRGVGNTIYF.

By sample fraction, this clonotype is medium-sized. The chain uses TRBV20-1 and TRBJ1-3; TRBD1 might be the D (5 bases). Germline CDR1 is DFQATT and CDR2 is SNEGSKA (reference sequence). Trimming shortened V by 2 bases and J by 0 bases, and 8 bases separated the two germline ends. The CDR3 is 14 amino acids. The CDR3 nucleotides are TGCAGTGCTAGAAACAGGCTCTCTGGAAACACCATATATTTT. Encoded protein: CSARNRLSGNTIYF.

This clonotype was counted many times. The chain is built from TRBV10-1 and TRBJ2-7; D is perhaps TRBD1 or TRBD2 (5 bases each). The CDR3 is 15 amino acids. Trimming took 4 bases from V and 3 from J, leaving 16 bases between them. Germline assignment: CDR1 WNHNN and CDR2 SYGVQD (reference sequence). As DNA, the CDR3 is TGCGCCAGCAGTGCCCCAGGGTCAGCGGTCTACGAGCAGTACGTC. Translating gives CASSAPGSAVYEQYV.

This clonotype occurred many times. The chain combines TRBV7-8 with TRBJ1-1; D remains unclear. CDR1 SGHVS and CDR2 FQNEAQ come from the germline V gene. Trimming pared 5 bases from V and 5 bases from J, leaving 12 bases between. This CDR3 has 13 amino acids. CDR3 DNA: TGTGCCAGCAGCCGCCCGAGGGATACTGAAGCTTTCTTT. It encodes CASSRPRDTEAFF.

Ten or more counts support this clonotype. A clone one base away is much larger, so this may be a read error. This chain's CDR3 is CASSSLTIHSPLHF. The CDR3 region has the DNA TGTGCCAGCAGTTCCCTGACGATTCATTCACCCCTCCACTTT. This chain connects TRBV6-5 to TRBJ1-6; no reliable D call. The CDR3 length is 14 residues. V shed 4 bases and J shed 8 bases, with 12 bases lying between them. CDR1 is MNHEY, CDR2 SVGAGI, per germline.

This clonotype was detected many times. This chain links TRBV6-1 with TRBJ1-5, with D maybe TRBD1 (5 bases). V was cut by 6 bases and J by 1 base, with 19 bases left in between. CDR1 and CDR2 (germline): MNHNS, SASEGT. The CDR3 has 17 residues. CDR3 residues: CASSELVGAKSNQPQHF. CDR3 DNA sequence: TGTGCCAGCAGCGAACTAGTTGGGGCAAAGAGCAATCAGCCCCAGCATTTT.

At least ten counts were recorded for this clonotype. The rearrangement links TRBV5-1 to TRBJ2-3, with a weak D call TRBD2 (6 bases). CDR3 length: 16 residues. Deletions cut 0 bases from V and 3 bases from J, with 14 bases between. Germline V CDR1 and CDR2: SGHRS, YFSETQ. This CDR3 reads CASSLEGGARTDTQYF. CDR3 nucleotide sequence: TGCGCCAGCAGCTTGGAGGGCGGGGCCAGGACAGATACGCAGTATTTT.

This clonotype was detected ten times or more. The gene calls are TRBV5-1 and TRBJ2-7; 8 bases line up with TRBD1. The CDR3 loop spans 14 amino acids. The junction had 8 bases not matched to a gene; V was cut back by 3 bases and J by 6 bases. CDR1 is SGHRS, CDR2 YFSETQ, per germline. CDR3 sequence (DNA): TGCGCCAGCAGCTCTTTCGACAGGGGAGGCGAGCAGTACTTC. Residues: CASSSFDRGGEQYF.

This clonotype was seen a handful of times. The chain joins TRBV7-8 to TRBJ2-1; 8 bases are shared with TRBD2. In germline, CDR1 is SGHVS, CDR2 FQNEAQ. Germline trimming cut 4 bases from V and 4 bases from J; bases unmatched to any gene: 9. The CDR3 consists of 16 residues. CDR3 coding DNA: TGTGCCAGCAGCTCCCGAGCGGGACTAGGATACAATGAGCAGTTCTTC. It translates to CASSSRAGLGYNEQFF. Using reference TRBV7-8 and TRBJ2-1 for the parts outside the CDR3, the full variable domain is GAGVSQSPRYKVAKRGQDVALRCDPISGHVSLFWYQQALGQGPEFLTYFQNEAQLDKSGLPSDRFFAERPEGSVSTLKIQRTQQEDSAVYLCASSSRAGLGYNEQFFGPGTRLTVL.

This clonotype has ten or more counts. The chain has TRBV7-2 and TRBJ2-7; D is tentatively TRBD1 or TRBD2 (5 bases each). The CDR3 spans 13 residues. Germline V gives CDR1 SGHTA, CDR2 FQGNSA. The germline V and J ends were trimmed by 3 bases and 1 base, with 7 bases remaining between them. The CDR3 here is CASSLGRSYEQYF. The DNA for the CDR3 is TGTGCCAGCAGCTTGGGACGGTCCTACGAGCAGTACTTC. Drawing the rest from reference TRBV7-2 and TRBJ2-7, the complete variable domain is GAGVSQSPSNKVTEKGKDVELRCDPISGHTALYWYRQSLGQGLEFLIYFQGNSAPDKSGLPSDRFSAERTGGSVSTLTIQRTQQEDSAVYLCASSLGRSYEQYFGPGTRLTVT.

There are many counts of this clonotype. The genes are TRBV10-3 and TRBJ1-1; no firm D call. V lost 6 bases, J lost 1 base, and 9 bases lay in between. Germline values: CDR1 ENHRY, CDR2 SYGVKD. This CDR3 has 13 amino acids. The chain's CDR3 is CAISWRENTEAFF. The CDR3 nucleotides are TGTGCCATCAGCTGGCGAGAGAACACTGAAGCTTTCTTT.

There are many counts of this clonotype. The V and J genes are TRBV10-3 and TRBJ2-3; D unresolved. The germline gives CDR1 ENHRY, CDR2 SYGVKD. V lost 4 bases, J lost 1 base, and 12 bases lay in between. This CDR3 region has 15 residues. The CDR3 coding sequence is TGTGCCATCAGTGGTCGCCCGGCTGGCACAGATACGCAGTATTTT. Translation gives CAISGRPAGTDTQYF.

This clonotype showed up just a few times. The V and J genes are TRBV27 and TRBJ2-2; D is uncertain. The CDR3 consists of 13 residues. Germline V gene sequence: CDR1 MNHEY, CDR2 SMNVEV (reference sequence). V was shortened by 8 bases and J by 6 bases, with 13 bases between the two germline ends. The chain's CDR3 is CASGRSNAGELFF. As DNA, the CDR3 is TGTGCCAGCGGACGGTCTAACGCCGGGGAGCTGTTTTTT.

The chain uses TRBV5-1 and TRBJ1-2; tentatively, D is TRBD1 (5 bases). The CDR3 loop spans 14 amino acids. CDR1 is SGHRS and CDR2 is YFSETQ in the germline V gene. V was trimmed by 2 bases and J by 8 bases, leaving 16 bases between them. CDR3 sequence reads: CASSFEGRAEGYTF. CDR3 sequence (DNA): TGCGCCAGCAGCTTCGAGGGCAGGGCGGAGGGCTACACCTTC.

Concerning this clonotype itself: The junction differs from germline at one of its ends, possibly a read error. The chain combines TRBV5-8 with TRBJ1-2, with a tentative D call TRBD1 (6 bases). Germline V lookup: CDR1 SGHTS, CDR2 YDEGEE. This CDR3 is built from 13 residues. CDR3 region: CASSLGTLGEYTF. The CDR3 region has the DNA TGCGCCAGCAGCTTGGGGACATTGGGAGAATACACCTTC. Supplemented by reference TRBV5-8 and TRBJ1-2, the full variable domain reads EAGVTQSPTHLIKTRGQQATLRCSPISGHTSVYWYQQALGLGLQFLLWYDEGEERNRGNFPPRFSGRQFPNYSSELNVNALELEDSALYLCASSLGTLGEYTFGSGTRLTVV.

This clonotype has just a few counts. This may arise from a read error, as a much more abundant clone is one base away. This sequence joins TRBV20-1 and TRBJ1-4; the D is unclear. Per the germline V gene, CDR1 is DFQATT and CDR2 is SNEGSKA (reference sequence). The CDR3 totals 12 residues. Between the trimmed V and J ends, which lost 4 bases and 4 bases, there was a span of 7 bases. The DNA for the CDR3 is TGCAGTGCTAAAAAGGATAATGAAAAACTGTTTTTT. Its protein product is CSAKKDNEKLFF.

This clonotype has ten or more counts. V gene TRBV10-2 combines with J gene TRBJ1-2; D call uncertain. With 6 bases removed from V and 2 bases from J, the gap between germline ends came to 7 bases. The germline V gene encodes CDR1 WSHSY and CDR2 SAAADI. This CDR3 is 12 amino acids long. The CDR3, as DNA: TGCGCCAGCAGGGGCAGGAACTATGGCTACACCTTC. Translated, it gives CASRGRNYGYTF.

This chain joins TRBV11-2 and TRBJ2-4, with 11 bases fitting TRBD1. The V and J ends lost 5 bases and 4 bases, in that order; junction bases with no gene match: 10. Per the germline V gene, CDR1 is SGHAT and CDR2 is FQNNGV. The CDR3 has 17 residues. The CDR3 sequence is CASSGLRGTGGKNIQYF. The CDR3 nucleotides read TGTGCCAGCAGCGGATTGAGAGGGACAGGGGGAAAAAACATTCAGTACTTC.